This TCR beta chain appears in the sequencing data of a study of blood T cell repertoires in COVID-19. This clone was counted once. This CDR3 is 13 amino acids long. Germline CDR1 is MNHEY and CDR2 is SMNVEV (reference sequence). Trimming took 3 bases from V and 7 from J, leaving 12 bases between them. Only in-frame clones appear in the TCRdb table, and some are missing; sequencing was by immunoSEQ multiplex PCR. The repertoire has 160,000 or so clones, roughly nine tenths of them found once; the top ten carry approximately 4%. The chain combines TRBV27 with TRBJ1-1; a weak D match, TRBD1 (6 bases). What was sequenced was peripheral blood. This receptor was obtained from a woman aged 70-85 years with acute or convalescent COVID-19. The CDR3 bases are TGTGCCAGCAGTTTGACCGACAGGTATGAAGCTTTCTTT. Its protein is CASSLTDRYEAFF.